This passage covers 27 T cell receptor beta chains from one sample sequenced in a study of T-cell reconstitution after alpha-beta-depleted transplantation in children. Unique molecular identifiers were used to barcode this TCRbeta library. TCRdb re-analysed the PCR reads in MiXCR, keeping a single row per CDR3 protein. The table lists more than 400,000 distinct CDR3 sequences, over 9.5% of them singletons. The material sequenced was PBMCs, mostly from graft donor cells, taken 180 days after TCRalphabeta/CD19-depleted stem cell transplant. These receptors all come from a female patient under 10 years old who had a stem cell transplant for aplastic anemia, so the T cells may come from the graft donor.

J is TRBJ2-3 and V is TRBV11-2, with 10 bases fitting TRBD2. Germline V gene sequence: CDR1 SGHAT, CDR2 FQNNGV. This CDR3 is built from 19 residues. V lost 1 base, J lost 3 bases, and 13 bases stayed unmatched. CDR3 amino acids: CASSLGMLASGSLTDTQYF. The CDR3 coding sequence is TGTGCCAGCAGCTTAGGAATGTTGGCTAGCGGGAGTTTAACAGATACGCAGTATTTT.

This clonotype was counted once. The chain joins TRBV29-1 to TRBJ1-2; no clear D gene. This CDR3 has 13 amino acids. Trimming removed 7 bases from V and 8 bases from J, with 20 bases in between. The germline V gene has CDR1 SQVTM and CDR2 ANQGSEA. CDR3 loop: CSAPTRYWGGYTF. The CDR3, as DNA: TGCAGCGCCCCTACGAGGTATTGGGGAGGCTACACCTTC.

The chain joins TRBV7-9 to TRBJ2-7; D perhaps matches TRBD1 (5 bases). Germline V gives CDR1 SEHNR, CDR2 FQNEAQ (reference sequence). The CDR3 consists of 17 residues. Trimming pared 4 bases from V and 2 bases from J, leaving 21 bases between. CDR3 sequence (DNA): TGTGCCAGCAGCTCACGCATCGGACAACTGGGGCCCTACGAGCAGTACTTC. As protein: CASSSRIGQLGPYEQYF.

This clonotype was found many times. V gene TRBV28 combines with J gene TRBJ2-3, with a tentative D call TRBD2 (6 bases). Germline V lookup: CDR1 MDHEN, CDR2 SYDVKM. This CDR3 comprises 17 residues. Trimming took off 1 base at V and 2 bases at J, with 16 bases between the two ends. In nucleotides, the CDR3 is TGTGCCAGCAGTTTATCCAGAATAGAGCGGGTCACAGATACGCAGTATTTT. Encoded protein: CASSLSRIERVTDTQYF.

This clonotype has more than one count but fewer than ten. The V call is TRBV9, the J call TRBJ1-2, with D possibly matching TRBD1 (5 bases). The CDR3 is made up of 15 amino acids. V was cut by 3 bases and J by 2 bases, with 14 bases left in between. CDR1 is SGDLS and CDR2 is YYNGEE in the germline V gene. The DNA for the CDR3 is TGTGCCAGCAGCGAGAGGTTGGGGGGAAACTATGGCTACACCTTC. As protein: CASSERLGGNYGYTF. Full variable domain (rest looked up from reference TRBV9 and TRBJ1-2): DSGVTQTPKHLITATGQRVTLRCSPRSGDLSVYWYQQSLDQGLQFLIQYYNGEERAKGNILERFSAQQFPDLHSELNLSSLELGDSALYFCASSERLGGNYGYTFGSGTRLTVV.

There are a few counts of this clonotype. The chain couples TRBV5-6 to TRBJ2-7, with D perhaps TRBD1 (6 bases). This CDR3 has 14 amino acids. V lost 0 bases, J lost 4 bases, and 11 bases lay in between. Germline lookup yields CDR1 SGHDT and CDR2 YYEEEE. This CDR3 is CASSLDRVRYEQYF. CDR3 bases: TGTGCCAGCAGCTTGGACAGGGTTCGATACGAGCAGTACTTC. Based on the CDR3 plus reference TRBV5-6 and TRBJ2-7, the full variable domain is DAGVTQSPTHLIKTRGQQVTLRCSPKSGHDTVSWYQQALGQGPQFIFQYYEEEERQRGNFPDRFSGHQFPNYSSELNVNALLLGDSALYLCASSLDRVRYEQYFGPGTRLTVT.

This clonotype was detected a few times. In DNA, the CDR3 is TGTGCCAGCAGTTACTCGATCCGGGAGCAGTACTTC. Protein: CASSYSIREQYF. The genes are TRBV6-2 or TRBV6-3 and TRBJ2-7; D gene unclear. The CDR3 sequence is 12 residues long. The V gene's germline CDR1 is MNHEY and CDR2 SVGEGT. V lost 0 bases and J lost 7, with 7 bases in between.

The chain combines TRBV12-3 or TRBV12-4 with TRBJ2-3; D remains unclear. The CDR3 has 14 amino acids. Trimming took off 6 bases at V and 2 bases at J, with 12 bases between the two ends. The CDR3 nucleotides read TGTGCCAGCAGCCGGGCCCTCAACACAGATACGCAGTATTTT. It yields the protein CASSRALNTDTQYF.

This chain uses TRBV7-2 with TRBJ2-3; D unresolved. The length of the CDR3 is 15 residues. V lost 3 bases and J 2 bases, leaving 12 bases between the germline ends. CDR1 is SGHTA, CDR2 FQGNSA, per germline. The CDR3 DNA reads TGTGCCAGCAGCTTCACCCGTTTTATCACAGATACGCAGTATTTT. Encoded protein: CASSFTRFITDTQYF.

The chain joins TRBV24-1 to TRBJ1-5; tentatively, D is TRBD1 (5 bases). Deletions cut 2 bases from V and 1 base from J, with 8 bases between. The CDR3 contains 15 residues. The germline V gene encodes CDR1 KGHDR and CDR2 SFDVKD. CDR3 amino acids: CATSDSGKSNQPQHF. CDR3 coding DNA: TGTGCCACCAGTGATTCAGGGAAGAGCAATCAGCCCCAGCATTTT.

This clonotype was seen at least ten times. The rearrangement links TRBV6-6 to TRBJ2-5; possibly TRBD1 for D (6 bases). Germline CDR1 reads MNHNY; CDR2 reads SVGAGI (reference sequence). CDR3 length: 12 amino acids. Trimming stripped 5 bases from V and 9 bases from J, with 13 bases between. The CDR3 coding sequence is TGTGCCAGCAGTCTCTACAGACAGGCCCAGTACTTC. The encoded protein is CASSLYRQAQYF.

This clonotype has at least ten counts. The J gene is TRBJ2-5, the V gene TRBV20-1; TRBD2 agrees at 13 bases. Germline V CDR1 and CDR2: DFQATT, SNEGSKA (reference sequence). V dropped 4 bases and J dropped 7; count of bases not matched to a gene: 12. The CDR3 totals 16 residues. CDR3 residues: CSATAPLAGGPGTQYF. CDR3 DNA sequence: TGCAGTGCTACAGCCCCACTAGCGGGAGGGCCAGGGACCCAGTACTTC.

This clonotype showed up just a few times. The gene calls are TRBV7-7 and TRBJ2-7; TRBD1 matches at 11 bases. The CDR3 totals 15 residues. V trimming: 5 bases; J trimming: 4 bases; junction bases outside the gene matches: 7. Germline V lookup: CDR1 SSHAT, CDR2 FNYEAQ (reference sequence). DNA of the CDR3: TGTGCCAGCAGCCCAGGACAGGGGGCTTTGTACGAGCAGTACTTC. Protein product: CASSPGQGALYEQYF.

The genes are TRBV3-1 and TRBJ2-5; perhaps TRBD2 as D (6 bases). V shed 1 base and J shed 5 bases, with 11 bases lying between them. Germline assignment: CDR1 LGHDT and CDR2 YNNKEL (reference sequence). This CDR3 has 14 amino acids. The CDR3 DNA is TGTGCCAGCAGCCAAGCCGGGACTCGCGAGACCCAGTACTTC. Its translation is CASSQAGTRETQYF.

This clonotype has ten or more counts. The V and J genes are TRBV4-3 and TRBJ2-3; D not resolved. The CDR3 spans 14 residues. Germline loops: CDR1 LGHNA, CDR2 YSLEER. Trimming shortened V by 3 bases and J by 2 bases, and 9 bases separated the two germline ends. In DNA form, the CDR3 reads TGCGCCAGCAGCCATTCGGGCTACACAGATACGCAGTATTTT. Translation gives CASSHSGYTDTQYF.

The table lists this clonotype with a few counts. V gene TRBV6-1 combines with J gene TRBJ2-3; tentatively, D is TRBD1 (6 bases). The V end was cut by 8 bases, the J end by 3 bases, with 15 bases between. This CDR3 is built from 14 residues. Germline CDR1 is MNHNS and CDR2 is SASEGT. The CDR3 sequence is CASLQGGGTDTQYF. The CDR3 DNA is TGTGCCAGCCTACAGGGTGGGGGAACAGATACGCAGTATTTT.

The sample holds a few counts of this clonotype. The CDR3 DNA follows: TGTGCCAGCAGCCACAGGGGGCGGGTATACGAGCAGTACGTC. Encoded protein: CASSHRGRVYEQYV. V gene TRBV14 combines with J gene TRBJ2-7, with 8 bases fitting TRBD1. Germline V gene data show CDR1 as SGHDN and CDR2 as FVKESK. The CDR3 runs to 14 residues. The trim removed 3 bases at V and 4 bases at J, leaving 5 bases unmatched.

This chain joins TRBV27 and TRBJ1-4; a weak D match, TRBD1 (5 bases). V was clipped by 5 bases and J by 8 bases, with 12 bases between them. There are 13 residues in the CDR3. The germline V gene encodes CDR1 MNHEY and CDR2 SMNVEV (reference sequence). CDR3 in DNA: TGTGCCAGCAGTCCTCGGACACCCGAAAAACTGTTTTTT. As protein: CASSPRTPEKLFF.

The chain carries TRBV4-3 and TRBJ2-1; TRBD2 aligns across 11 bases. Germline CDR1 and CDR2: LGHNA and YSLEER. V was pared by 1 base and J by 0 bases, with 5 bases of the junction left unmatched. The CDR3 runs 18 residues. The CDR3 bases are TGCGCCAGCAGCCAAGGGTTAGCGGGAGGGCCCTCCTACAATGAGCAGTTCTTC. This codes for CASSQGLAGGPSYNEQFF.

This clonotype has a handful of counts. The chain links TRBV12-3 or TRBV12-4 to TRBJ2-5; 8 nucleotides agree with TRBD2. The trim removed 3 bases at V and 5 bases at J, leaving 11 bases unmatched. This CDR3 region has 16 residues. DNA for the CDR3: TGTGCCAGCAGTTTTTTACCAGCGGGGGCCGGGGAGACCCAGTACTTC. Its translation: CASSFLPAGAGETQYF.

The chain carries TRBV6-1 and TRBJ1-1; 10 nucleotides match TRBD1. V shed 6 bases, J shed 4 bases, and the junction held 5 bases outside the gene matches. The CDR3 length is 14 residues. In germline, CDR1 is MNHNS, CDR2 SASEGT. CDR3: CASRQTGGLTEAFF. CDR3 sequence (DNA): TGTGCCAGCAGACAGACAGGGGGCCTCACTGAAGCTTTCTTT.

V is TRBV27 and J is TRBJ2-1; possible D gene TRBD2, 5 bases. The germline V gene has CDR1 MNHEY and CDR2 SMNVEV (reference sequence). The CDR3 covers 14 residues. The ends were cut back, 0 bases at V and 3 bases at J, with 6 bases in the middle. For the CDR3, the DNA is TGTGCCAGCAGTTTATCAGGACTCTACAATGAGCAGTTCTTC. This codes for CASSLSGLYNEQFF.

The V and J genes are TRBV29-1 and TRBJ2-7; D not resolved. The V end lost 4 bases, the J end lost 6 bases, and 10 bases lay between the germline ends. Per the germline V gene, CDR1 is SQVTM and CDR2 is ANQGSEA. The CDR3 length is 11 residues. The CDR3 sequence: CSVGMQTEQYF. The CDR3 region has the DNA TGCAGCGTTGGGATGCAGACCGAGCAGTACTTC.

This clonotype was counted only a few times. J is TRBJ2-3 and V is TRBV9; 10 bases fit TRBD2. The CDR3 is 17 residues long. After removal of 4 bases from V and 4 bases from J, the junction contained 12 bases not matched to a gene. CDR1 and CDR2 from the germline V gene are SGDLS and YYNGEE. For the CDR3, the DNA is TGTGCCAGCAGCCCCCAGGCTAGCGGGAGTTCAGCAGATACGCAGTATTTT. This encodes CASSPQASGSSADTQYF.

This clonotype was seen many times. The chain's CDR3 is CASSLAPAGSNEQYV. The CDR3 coding sequence is TGCGCCAGCAGCTTGGCCCCGGCAGGGAGCAACGAGCAGTACGTC. The chain employs TRBV5-1 and TRBJ2-7; TRBD1 or TRBD2 may be the D gene (5 bases each). The CDR3 has 15 residues. Germline V lookup: CDR1 SGHRS, CDR2 YFSETQ. Trimming cost V 0 bases and J 5 bases, with 15 bases left between them.

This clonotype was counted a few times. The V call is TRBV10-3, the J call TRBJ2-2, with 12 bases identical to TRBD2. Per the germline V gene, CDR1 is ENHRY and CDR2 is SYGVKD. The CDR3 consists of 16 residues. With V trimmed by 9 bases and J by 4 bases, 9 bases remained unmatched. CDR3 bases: TGTGCCATTACCGGACTAGCGGGACAGGGCACCGGGGAGCTGTTTTTT. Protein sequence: CAITGLAGQGTGELFF.

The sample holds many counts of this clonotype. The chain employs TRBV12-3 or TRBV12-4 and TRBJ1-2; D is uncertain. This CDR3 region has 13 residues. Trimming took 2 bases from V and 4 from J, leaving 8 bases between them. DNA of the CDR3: TGTGCCAGCAGTTTATCGCGCGGCTATGGCTACACCTTC. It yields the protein CASSLSRGYGYTF.